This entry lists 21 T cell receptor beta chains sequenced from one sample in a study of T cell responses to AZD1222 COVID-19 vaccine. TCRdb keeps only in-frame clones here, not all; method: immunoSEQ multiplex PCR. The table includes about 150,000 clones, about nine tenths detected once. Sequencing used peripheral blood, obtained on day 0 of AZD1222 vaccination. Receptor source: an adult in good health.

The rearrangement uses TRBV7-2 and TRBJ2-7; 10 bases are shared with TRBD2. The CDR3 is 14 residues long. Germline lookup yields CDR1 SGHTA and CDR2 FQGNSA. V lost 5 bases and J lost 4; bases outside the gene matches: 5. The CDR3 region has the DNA TGTGCCAGCAGCGAAACTAGCGGGAATTACGAGCAGTACTTC. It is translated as CASSETSGNYEQYF.

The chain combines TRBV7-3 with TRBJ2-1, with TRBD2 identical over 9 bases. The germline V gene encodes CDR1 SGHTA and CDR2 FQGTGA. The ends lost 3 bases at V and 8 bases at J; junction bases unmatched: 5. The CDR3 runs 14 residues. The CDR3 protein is CASSLGGRVYEQFF. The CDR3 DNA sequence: TGTGCCAGCAGCTTGGGCGGGAGGGTCTATGAGCAGTTCTTC.

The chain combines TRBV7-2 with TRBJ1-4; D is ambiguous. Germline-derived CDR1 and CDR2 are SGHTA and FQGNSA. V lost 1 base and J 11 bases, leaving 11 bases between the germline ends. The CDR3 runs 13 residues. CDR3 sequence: CASSLDPEPKLFF. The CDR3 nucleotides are TGTGCCAGCAGCTTAGACCCAGAACCGAAACTGTTTTTT. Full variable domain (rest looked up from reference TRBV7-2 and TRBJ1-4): GAGVSQSPSNKVTEKGKDVELRCDPISGHTALYWYRQSLGQGLEFLIYFQGNSAPDKSGLPSDRFSAERTGGSVSTLTIQRTQQEDSAVYLCASSLDPEPKLFFGSGTQLSVL.

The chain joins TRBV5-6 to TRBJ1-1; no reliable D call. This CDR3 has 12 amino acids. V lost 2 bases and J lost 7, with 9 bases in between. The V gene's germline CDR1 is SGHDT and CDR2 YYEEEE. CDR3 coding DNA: TGTGCCAGCAGCTTTCGGGAATTTGAAGCTTTCTTT. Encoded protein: CASSFREFEAFF.

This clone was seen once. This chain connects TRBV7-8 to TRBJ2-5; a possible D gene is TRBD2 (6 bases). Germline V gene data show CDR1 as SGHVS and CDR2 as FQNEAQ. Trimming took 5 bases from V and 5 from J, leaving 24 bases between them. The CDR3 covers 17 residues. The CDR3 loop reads CASSVATDAGLVETQYF. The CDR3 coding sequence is TGTGCCAGCAGCGTCGCCACGGATGCGGGATTAGTGGAGACCCAGTACTTC. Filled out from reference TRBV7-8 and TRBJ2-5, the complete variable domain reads GAGVSQSPRYKVAKRGQDVALRCDPISGHVSLFWYQQALGQGPEFLTYFQNEAQLDKSGLPSDRFFAERPEGSVSTLKIQRTQQEDSAVYLCASSVATDAGLVETQYFGPGTRLLVL.

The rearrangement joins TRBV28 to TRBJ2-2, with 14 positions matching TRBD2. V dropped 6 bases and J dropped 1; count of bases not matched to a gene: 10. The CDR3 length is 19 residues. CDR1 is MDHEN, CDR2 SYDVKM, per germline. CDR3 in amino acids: CASRQGTSGRLRNTGELFF. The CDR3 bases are TGTGCCAGCAGACAGGGGACTAGCGGGAGATTGAGGAACACCGGGGAGCTGTTTTTT.

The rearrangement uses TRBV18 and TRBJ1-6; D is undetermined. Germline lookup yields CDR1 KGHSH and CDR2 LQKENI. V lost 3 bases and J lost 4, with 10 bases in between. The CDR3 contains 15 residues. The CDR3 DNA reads TGTGCCAGCTCACCTTCGCGGGAGTATAATTCACCCCTCCACTTT. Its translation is CASSPSREYNSPLHF.

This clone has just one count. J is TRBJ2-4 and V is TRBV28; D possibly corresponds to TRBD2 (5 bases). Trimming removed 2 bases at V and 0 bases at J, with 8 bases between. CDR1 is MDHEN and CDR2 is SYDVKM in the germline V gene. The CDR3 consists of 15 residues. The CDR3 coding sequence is TGTGCCAGCAGTTTACAGAGGGTAGCCAAAAACATTCAGTACTTC. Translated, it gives CASSLQRVAKNIQYF.

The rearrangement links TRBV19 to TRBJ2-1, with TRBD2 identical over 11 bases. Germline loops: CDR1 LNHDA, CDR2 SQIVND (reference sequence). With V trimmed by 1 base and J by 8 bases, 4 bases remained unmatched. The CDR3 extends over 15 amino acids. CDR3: CASSIGSGRADEQFF. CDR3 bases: TGTGCCAGTAGTATAGGTAGCGGGAGGGCCGATGAGCAGTTCTTC.

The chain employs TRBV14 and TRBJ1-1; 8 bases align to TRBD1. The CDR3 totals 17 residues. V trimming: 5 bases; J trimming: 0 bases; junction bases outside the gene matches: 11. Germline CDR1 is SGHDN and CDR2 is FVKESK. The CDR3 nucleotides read TGTGCCAGCAGCAAGGACCTTAAGGACAGGGTGAACACTGAAGCTTTCTTT. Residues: CASSKDLKDRVNTEAFF.

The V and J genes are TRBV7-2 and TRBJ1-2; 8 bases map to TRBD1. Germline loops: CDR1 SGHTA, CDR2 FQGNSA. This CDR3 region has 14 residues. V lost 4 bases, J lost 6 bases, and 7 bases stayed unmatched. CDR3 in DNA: TGTGCCAGCAGCTCTCCCCGGACAGGGAATGGCTACACCTTC. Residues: CASSSPRTGNGYTF.

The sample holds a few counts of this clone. The CDR3, as DNA: TGTGCCAGCAGTGACCCGGCAGGGCCCTCCTACGAGCAGTACTTC. This translates into CASSDPAGPSYEQYF. This chain uses TRBV2 with TRBJ2-7, with D possibly being TRBD1 (5 bases). The CDR3 totals 15 residues. CDR1 is SNHLY, CDR2 FYNNEI, per germline. V gave up 3 bases and J gave up 0 bases, with 12 bases separating them.

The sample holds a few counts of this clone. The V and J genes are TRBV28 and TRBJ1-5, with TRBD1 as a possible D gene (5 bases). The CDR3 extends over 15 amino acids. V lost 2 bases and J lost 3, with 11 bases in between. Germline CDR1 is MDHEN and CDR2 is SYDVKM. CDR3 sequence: CASSLGGRVNQPQHF. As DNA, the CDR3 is TGTGCCAGCAGTTTAGGGGGGAGGGTCAATCAGCCCCAGCATTTT.

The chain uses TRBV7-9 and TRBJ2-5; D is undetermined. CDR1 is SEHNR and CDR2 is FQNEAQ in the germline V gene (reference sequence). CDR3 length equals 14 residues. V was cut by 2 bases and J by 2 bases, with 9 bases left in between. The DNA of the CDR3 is TGTGCCAGCAGCTTACTCAGTCCTCAAGAGACCCAGTACTTC. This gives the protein CASSLLSPQETQYF.

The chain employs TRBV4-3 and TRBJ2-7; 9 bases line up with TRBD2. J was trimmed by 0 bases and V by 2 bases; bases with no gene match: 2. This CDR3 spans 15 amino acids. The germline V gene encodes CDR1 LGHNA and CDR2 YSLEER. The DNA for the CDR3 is TGCGCCAGCAGCCAAACTAGCGGGCCCTCCTACGAGCAGTACTTC. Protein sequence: CASSQTSGPSYEQYF.

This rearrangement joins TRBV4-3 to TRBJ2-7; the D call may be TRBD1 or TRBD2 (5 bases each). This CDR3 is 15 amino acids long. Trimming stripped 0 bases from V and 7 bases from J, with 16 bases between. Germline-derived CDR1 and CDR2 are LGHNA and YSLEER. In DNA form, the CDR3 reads TGCGCCAGCAGCCAAGAGTCATCTGGGGACGGGGAGCAGTACTTC. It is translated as CASSQESSGDGEQYF.

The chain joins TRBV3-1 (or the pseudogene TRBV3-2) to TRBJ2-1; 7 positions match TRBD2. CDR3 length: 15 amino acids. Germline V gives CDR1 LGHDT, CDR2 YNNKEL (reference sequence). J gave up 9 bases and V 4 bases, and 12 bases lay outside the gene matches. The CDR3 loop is CASSPLGTIGREQFF. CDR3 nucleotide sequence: TGTGCCAGCAGCCCCCTCGGGACTATTGGGCGTGAGCAGTTCTTC.

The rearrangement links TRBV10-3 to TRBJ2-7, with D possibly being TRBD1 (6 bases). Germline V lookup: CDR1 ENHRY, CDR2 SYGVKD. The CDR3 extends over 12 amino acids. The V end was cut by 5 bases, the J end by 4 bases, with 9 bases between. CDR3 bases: TGTGCCATCAGTCGAGGGGGATACGAGCAGTACTTC. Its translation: CAISRGGYEQYF.

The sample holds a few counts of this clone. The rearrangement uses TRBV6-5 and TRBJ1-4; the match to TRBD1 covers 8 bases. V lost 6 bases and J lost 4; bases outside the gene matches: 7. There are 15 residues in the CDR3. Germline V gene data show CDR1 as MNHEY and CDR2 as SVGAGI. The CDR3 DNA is TGTGCCAGCAGACGAAACAGGGGGGGTAATGAAAAACTGTTTTTT. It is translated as CASRRNRGGNEKLFF.

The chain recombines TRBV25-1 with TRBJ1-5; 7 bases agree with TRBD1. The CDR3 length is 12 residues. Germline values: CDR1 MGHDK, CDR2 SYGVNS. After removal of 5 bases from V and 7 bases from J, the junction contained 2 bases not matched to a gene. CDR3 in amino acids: CASSSGGQPQHF. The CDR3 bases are TGTGCCAGCAGTTCAGGGGGACAGCCCCAGCATTTT.

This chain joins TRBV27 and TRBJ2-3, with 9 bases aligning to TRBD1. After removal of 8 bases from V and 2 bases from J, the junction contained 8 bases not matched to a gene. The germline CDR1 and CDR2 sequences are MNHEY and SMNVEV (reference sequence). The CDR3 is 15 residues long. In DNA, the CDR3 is TGTGCCAGCGGTCTGGGACAGGGTGACACAGATACGCAGTATTTT. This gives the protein CASGLGQGDTDTQYF.